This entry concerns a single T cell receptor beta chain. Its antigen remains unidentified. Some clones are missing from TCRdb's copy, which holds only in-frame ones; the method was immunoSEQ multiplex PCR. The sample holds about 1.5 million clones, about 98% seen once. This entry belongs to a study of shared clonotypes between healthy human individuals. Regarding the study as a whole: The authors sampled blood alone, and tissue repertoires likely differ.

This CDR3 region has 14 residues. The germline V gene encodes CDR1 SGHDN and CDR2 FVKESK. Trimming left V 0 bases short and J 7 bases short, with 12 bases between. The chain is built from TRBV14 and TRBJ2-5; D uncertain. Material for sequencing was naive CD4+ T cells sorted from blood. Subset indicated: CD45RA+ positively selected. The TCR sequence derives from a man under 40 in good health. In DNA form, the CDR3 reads TGTGCCAGCAGCCAAGACCCCCTCCAGCGGACCCAGTACTTC. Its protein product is CASSQDPLQRTQYF. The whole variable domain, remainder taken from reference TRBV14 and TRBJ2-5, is EAGVTQFPSHSVIEKGQTVTLRCDPISGHDNLYWYRRVMGKEIKFLLHFVKESKQDESGMPNNRFLAERTGGTYSTLKVQPAELEDSGVYFCASSQDPLQRTQYFGPGTRLLVL.